Below, 19 T cell receptor beta chains from the same sample are listed, as sequenced in a study of PD-L1 blockade in urothelial cancer. Sequenced by immunoSEQ multiplex PCR; TCRdb stores in-frame clones only, minus some. The data contain 40,000 to 55,000 clones, 84% of them singletons. This material consisted of PBMCs, taken around atezolizumab (anti-PD-L1) treatment. These receptors were obtained from a man aged 40-49 years with urothelial cancer.

V is TRBV28 and J is TRBJ2-1; 10 bases align to TRBD2. V shed 9 bases and J 1 base; nucleotides not matched to a gene: 6. This CDR3 has 15 residues. Germline CDR1 reads MDHEN; CDR2 reads SYDVKM. CDR3 sequence reads: CARLKLAGSYNEQFF. The CDR3 DNA is TGTGCCAGACTTAAACTAGCGGGGTCCTACAATGAGCAGTTCTTC. Combining the CDR3 with reference TRBV28 and TRBJ2-1 gives the whole variable domain DVKVTQSSRYLVKRTGEKVFLECVQDMDHENMFWYRQDPGLGLRLIYFSYDVKMKEKGDIPEGYSVSREKKERFSLILESASTNQTSMYLCARLKLAGSYNEQFFGPGTRLTVL.

This chain uses TRBV6-1 with TRBJ1-3, with D possibly being TRBD1 (5 bases). From germline, CDR1 is MNHNS and CDR2 SASEGT. This CDR3 has 15 residues. V gave up 3 bases and J gave up 0 bases, with 9 bases separating them. The CDR3 loop reads CASSDRAISGNTIYF. The CDR3, as DNA: TGTGCCAGCAGTGACAGGGCTATCTCTGGAAACACCATATATTTT.

This sequence joins TRBV19 and TRBJ2-7; 8 nucleotides line up with TRBD2. CDR1 is LNHDA, CDR2 SQIVND, per germline (reference sequence). This CDR3 comprises 14 residues. With 5 bases clipped from V and 5 bases from J, the junction kept 8 bases outside the gene matches. CDR3 sequence: CASSLSAGANEQYF. The CDR3, as DNA: TGTGCCAGTAGTTTGTCAGCGGGAGCAAACGAGCAGTACTTC.

V is TRBV7-3 and J is TRBJ2-2; TRBD1 matches at 9 bases. The CDR3 is made up of 15 amino acids. Trimming took 6 bases from V and 7 from J; bases not matched to a gene: 9. Germline V lookup: CDR1 SGHTA, CDR2 FQGTGA. The CDR3 reads CASSLQGASGGELFF. The CDR3, as DNA: TGTGCCAGCAGTCTACAGGGGGCGTCGGGCGGGGAGCTGTTTTTT.

The V gene is TRBV4-1, the J gene TRBJ2-7, with TRBD2 matching over 12 bases. V dropped 5 bases and J dropped 3; count of bases not matched to a gene: 23. CDR1 is MGHRA, CDR2 YSYEKL, per germline. This CDR3 region has 21 residues. The CDR3: CASSYSLPQLAGGRSGYEQYF. The CDR3, as DNA: TGCGCCAGCAGCTATAGCCTTCCTCAACTAGCGGGAGGTCGGTCGGGCTACGAGCAGTACTTC.

This clone has a single count. The chain employs TRBV2 and TRBJ2-1; a weak D match, TRBD1 (5 bases). Germline V gene lookup returns CDR1 SNHLY and CDR2 FYNNEI. The CDR3 is 14 amino acids. V was cut by 5 bases and J by 4 bases, with 12 bases left in between. This CDR3 is CASSRGIEYNEQFF. CDR3 sequence (DNA): TGTGCCAGCAGTAGGGGTATTGAGTACAATGAGCAGTTCTTC.

The chain joins TRBV6-1 to TRBJ1-1; D is possibly TRBD1 (6 bases). The CDR3 contains 14 residues. The V end lost 1 base, the J end lost 7 bases, and 13 bases lay between the germline ends. Per the germline V gene, CDR1 is MNHNS and CDR2 is SASEGT. CDR3 nucleotides: TGTGCCAGCAGTGAAGTTTTCCCGACAGGTGAAGCTTTCTTT. It specifies CASSEVFPTGEAFF.

This chain links TRBV5-8 with TRBJ1-2; D unclear. The CDR3 consists of 12 residues. CDR1 SGHTS and CDR2 YDEGEE come from the germline V gene. Deletions cut 1 base from V and 7 bases from J, with 8 bases between. The CDR3 spells CASSLTVSGYTF. CDR3 in DNA: TGTGCCAGCAGCTTGACAGTCTCTGGCTACACCTTC.

This chain links TRBV27 with TRBJ2-1, with TRBD2 matching over 10 bases. V lost 4 bases, J lost 7 bases, and 7 bases stayed unmatched. The CDR3 covers 15 residues. The V gene's germline CDR1 is MNHEY and CDR2 SMNVEV (reference sequence). The chain's CDR3 is CASSYLASGSNEQFF. The CDR3 DNA follows: TGTGCCAGCAGTTATTTGGCTAGCGGGAGTAATGAGCAGTTCTTC.

The V and J genes are TRBV6-6 and TRBJ1-6; D remains ambiguous. V shed 6 bases and J shed 0 bases, with 6 bases lying between them. This CDR3 has 14 amino acids. CDR1 is MNHNY and CDR2 is SVGAGI in the germline V gene (reference sequence). DNA for the CDR3: TGTGCCAGCAGGGAGAGCTCCTATAATTCACCCCTCCACTTT. Translating gives CASRESSYNSPLHF.

The chain recombines TRBV11-2 with TRBJ1-1; 7 bases line up with TRBD1. Germline V gene data show CDR1 as SGHAT and CDR2 as FQNNGV. There are 11 residues in the CDR3. The J segment lost 10 bases and the V segment lost 1 base, leaving 0 bases of the junction unmatched. The CDR3 region is CASSLAGGAFF. For the CDR3, the DNA is TGTGCCAGCAGCTTAGCAGGGGGAGCTTTCTTT.

The chain carries TRBV9 and TRBJ2-3, with 7 bases lining up with TRBD2. CDR1 is SGDLS and CDR2 is YYNGEE in the germline V gene. The length of the CDR3 is 16 residues. V was pared by 0 bases and J by 3 bases, with 7 bases of the junction left unmatched. CDR3 in amino acids: CASSVGGGSPTDTQYF. The CDR3, as DNA: TGTGCCAGCAGCGTAGGCGGCGGGAGTCCAACAGATACGCAGTATTTT.

V is TRBV30 and J is TRBJ2-4; TRBD2 agrees at 10 bases. The CDR3 length is 16 residues. Germline CDR1 reads GTSNPN; CDR2 reads SVGIG (reference sequence). The ends lost 3 bases at V and 7 bases at J; junction bases unmatched: 12. CDR3 nucleotide sequence: TGTGCCTGGAGGCCCCCAGCTAGCGGGAGATTGAACATTCAGTACTTC. Translated, it gives CAWRPPASGRLNIQYF.

The chain carries TRBV7-8 and TRBJ1-2; D possibly corresponds to TRBD1 (5 bases). There are 14 residues in the CDR3. V dropped 2 bases and J dropped 7 bases, with 14 bases sitting between them. Germline values: CDR1 SGHVS, CDR2 FQNEAQ. CDR3 sequence: CASSLTFGGFGYTF. The DNA for the CDR3 is TGTGCCAGCAGCTTAACGTTCGGGGGATTTGGCTACACCTTC.

The J gene is TRBJ2-3, the V gene TRBV13; D unresolved. Germline CDR1 and CDR2: PRHDT and FYEKMQ (reference sequence). This CDR3 is 13 amino acids long. The V end lost 5 bases, the J end lost 2 bases, and 8 bases lay between the germline ends. The CDR3 DNA is TGTGCCAGCAGCCCCTTTTCCACAGATACGCAGTATTTT. Protein product: CASSPFSTDTQYF.

The chain recombines TRBV19 with TRBJ2-2, with D perhaps TRBD1 (6 bases). The V gene lost 5 bases and the J gene lost 1 base, with 8 bases spanning the gap. This CDR3 is built from 14 residues. Germline V gene lookup returns CDR1 LNHDA and CDR2 SQIVND (reference sequence). The CDR3 sequence is CASSLTGNTGELFF. Here the CDR3 DNA reads TGTGCCAGTAGTCTGACAGGGAACACCGGGGAGCTGTTTTTT. Drawing the rest from reference TRBV19 and TRBJ2-2, the complete variable domain is DGGITQSPKYLFRKEGQNVTLSCEQNLNHDAMYWYRQDPGQGLRLIYYSQIVNDFQKGDIAEGYSVSREKKESFPLTVTSAQKNPTAFYLCASSLTGNTGELFFGEGSRLTVL.

The chain is built from TRBV5-1 and TRBJ2-5; 7 nucleotides line up with TRBD1. The V gene end was trimmed by 4 bases and the J gene end by 4 bases; junction bases not matched to a gene: 7. This CDR3 has 14 amino acids. Germline V CDR1 and CDR2: SGHRS, YFSETQ. CDR3 region: CASSLTTGRETQYF. The CDR3 DNA reads as TGCGCCAGCAGCCTAACGACAGGGAGAGAGACCCAGTACTTC.

The chain carries TRBV28 and TRBJ1-1; D possibly corresponds to TRBD1 (5 bases). Trimming stripped 6 bases from V and 10 bases from J, with 12 bases between. Germline CDR1 is MDHEN and CDR2 is SYDVKM. CDR3 length equals 11 residues. Written as DNA, the CDR3 is TGTGCCAGCAGCTATTCCCAGGGAGCTTTCTTT. Translation: CASSYSQGAFF.

The chain has TRBV27 and TRBJ2-3; 7 bases match TRBD2. Germline trimming cut 1 base from V and 1 base from J; bases unmatched to any gene: 5. The CDR3 is 16 residues long. Germline V gene sequence: CDR1 MNHEY, CDR2 SMNVEV (reference sequence). As DNA, the CDR3 is TGTGCCAGCAGTTTATGGGGGGGGTTTGGCACAGATACGCAGTATTTT. Protein product: CASSLWGGFGTDTQYF.